This is a list of T cell receptor beta chains from one sample in a study of T cells after yellow fever vaccination. TCRdb reprocessed the 5' RACE reads with MiXCR, giving one entry per CDR3 protein. Here the sample spans around 340,000 distinct CDR3 sequences, under 15% being singletons. The sequenced sample was CD4+ T cells sorted from PBMCs, obtained 15 days after the yellow fever booster vaccination. Every receptor here comes from a man aged 18 to 29 who received the YFV17D yellow fever vaccine. Each CDR3 is given with its conserved first and last residue. A D gene is named only where the DNA matches it firmly. Not all rows give a size; the values are once, few, many and, for expanded clones, a class.

TRBV10-3,TRBJ2-1,-,TRBD1,CASLFGQGNNEQFF,TGTGCCTCCCTCTTCGGACAGGGTAACAATGAGCAGTTCTTC
TRBV5-5,TRBJ2-6,few,TRBD1,CASSYTGAGANVLTF,TGTGCCAGCAGCTATACAGGGGCTGGGGCCAACGTCCTGACTTTC
TRBV29-1,TRBJ1-2,-,-,CSVEAFGSAYGYTF,TGCAGCGTTGAGGCTTTCGGATCAGCATATGGCTACACCTTC
TRBV11-2,TRBJ2-4,few,-,CASSLSPTGRSIQYF,TGTGCCAGCAGCTTATCTCCGACCGGTCGAAGCATTCAGTACTTC
TRBV5-1,TRBJ2-1,few,TRBD2,CASGGTSGGEAKEQFF,TGCGCCAGCGGAGGGACTAGCGGGGGCGAGGCCAAGGAGCAGTTCTTC
TRBV9,TRBJ2-1,few,TRBD2,CASSAGGFIANEQFF,TGTGCCAGCAGCGCGGGGGGGTTCATAGCAAATGAGCAGTTCTTC
TRBV5-1,TRBJ2-3,many,-,CASSPGQRTDTQYF,TGCGCCAGCAGTCCCGGGCAGCGCACAGATACGCAGTATTTT
TRBV27,TRBJ1-1,-,-,CASSLSRATEAFF,TGTGCCAGCAGTTTATCGAGGGCGACTGAAGCTTTCTTT
TRBV9,TRBJ1-2,few,-,CASSVGADRGYTF,TGTGCCAGCAGCGTAGGGGCAGACCGGGGCTACACCTTC
TRBV7-8,TRBJ2-5,few,TRBD2,CASSLTSGGPPTQYF,TGTGCCAGCAGCCTTACTAGCGGGGGGCCACCAACCCAGTACTTC
TRBV7-9,TRBJ1-5,-,TRBD1,CASSLTSGTGTSGNQPQHF,TGTGCCAGCAGTCTTACTTCCGGGACAGGGACGTCGGGCAATCAGCCCCAGCATTTT
TRBV6-5,TRBJ1-6,-,-,CASSYGGDNSPLHF,TGTGCCAGCAGTTACGGAGGGGATAATTCACCCCTCCACTTT
TRBV2,TRBJ2-6,-,-,CASTSFGANVLTF,TGTGCCAGTACCTCCTTCGGGGCCAACGTCCTGACTTTC
TRBV20-1,TRBJ2-3,few,TRBD2,CSATPPSILAGLTDTQYF,TGCAGTGCTACCCCACCTTCAATACTAGCGGGGCTCACAGATACGCAGTATTTT
TRBV5-1,TRBJ2-2,-,-,CASSLRDGSGELFF,TGCGCCAGCAGCTTGCGGGACGGATCCGGGGAGCTGTTTTTT
TRBV12-3/TRBV12-4,TRBJ2-7,-,TRBD1,CASTWTGGSYEQYF,TGTGCCAGCACCTGGACAGGGGGCTCCTACGAGCAGTACTTC
TRBV7-2,TRBJ1-2,few,-,CASSDRSGTTGVGGYTF,TGTGCCAGCAGCGATAGGTCCGGGACGACGGGGGTGGGTGGCTACACCTTC
TRBV18,TRBJ2-1,-,TRBD2,CASSTTSGGKNEQFF,TGTGCCAGCTCAACTACTAGCGGGGGGAAGAATGAGCAGTTCTTC
TRBV12-3/TRBV12-4,TRBJ1-5,few,-,CASSLLGAVGQPQHF,TGTGCCAGCAGTTTATTGGGCGCAGTAGGTCAGCCCCAGCATTTT
TRBV20-1,TRBJ2-2,few,-,CSAGRGYTGELFF,TGCAGTGCTGGGAGGGGGTACACCGGGGAGCTGTTTTTT
TRBV28,TRBJ1-4,few,-,CASTTGVLSGEKLFF,TGTGCCAGCACCACGGGGGTTTTGAGCGGTGAAAAACTGTTTTTT
TRBV7-3,TRBJ2-5,-,-,CASNHGGVETQYF,TGTGCCAGCAACCACGGAGGGGTAGAGACCCAGTACTTC
TRBV6-2/TRBV6-3,TRBJ1-1,-,TRBD1,CASSYLIGQGRAEAFF,TGTGCCAGCAGTTACTTAATCGGACAGGGAAGGGCTGAAGCTTTCTTT
TRBV5-4,TRBJ2-1,few,TRBD2,CASSPPLAGGYNEQFF,TGTGCCAGCAGCCCGCCCTTAGCGGGAGGCTACAATGAGCAGTTCTTC
TRBV9,TRBJ1-2,few,-,CASSAGPRGYTF,TGTGCCAGCAGCGCGGGCCCCCGGGGCTACACCTTC
TRBV7-8,TRBJ2-3,-,-,CASTPGFFTDTQYF,TGTGCCAGCACCCCTGGGTTCTTCACAGATACGCAGTATTTT
TRBV12-3/TRBV12-4,TRBJ2-3,few,-,CASSLQANTDTQYF,TGTGCCAGCAGTCTACAGGCGAACACAGATACGCAGTATTTT
TRBV2,TRBJ2-1,-,TRBD2,CASRGTSGSYNEQFF,TGTGCCAGCAGGGGGACTAGCGGGTCCTACAATGAGCAGTTCTTC
TRBV18,TRBJ2-3,many,-,CASSPPSAGSDTQYF,TGTGCCAGCTCACCACCGTCGGCAGGGTCCGATACGCAGTATTTT
TRBV12-3/TRBV12-4,TRBJ2-2,-,-,CASSLGTPLTGELFF,TGTGCCAGCAGTTTAGGGACACCCCTCACCGGGGAGCTGTTTTTT
TRBV4-3,TRBJ2-3,-,-,CASSPGTWGDTQYF,TGCGCCAGCAGCCCGGGGACCTGGGGGGATACGCAGTATTTT
TRBV24-1,TRBJ2-3,-,-,CATSDLYTDTQYF,TGTGCCACCAGTGATTTGTACACAGATACGCAGTATTTT
TRBV7-8,TRBJ1-3,few,-,CASSLLAAFGNTIYF,TGTGCCAGCAGCTTATTGGCGGCGTTTGGAAACACCATATATTTT
TRBV7-2,TRBJ1-5,-,-,CASSLEGSWKPQHF,TGTGCCAGCAGCTTAGAAGGTTCTTGGAAGCCCCAGCATTTT
TRBV20-1,TRBJ1-1,few,TRBD1,CSAKGQRNTEAFF,TGCAGTGCCAAGGGACAGAGGAACACTGAAGCTTTCTTT
TRBV10-2,TRBJ2-3,few,-,CASSESKLTDTQYF,TGCGCCAGCAGTGAGTCGAAGCTGACAGATACGCAGTATTTT
TRBV20-1,TRBJ1-2,many,-,CSARNQGRGGYTF,TGCAGTGCTAGGAATCAGGGGAGAGGTGGCTACACCTTC
TRBV29-1,TRBJ2-3,few,-,CSLTSTDTQYF,TGCAGCTTAACTAGCACAGATACGCAGTATTTT
TRBV4-3,TRBJ1-5,-,-,CASSQDILGNQPQHF,TGCGCCAGCAGCCAAGATATTCTGGGCAATCAGCCCCAGCATTTT
TRBV27,TRBJ1-5,-,-,CARERYGNQPQHF,TGTGCCAGGGAAAGGTACGGGAATCAGCCCCAGCATTTT
TRBV5-1,TRBJ2-1,many,-,CASSLTVGAYNEQFF,TGCGCCAGCAGCTTAACAGTGGGGGCCTACAATGAGCAGTTCTTC
TRBV14,TRBJ2-7,-,-,CASSQEAGQYEQYF,TGTGCCAGCAGCCAAGAAGCAGGGCAATACGAGCAGTACTTC
TRBV2,TRBJ1-1,few,-,CASSGVRGSLGTEAFF,TGTGCCAGCAGTGGTGTGCGGGGGAGCCTTGGGACTGAAGCTTTCTTT
TRBV6-2/TRBV6-3,TRBJ2-1,few,-,CASSYLGGLYNEQFF,TGTGCCAGCAGTTACTTAGGGGGGCTCTACAATGAGCAGTTCTTC
TRBV7-9,TRBJ1-2,-,TRBD1,CAGRDRAYGYTF,TGTGCCGGCCGGGACAGGGCCTATGGCTACACCTTC
TRBV2,TRBJ2-7,-,-,CASSKGTLYEQYF,TGTGCCAGCAGTAAAGGGACTCTCTACGAGCAGTACTTC